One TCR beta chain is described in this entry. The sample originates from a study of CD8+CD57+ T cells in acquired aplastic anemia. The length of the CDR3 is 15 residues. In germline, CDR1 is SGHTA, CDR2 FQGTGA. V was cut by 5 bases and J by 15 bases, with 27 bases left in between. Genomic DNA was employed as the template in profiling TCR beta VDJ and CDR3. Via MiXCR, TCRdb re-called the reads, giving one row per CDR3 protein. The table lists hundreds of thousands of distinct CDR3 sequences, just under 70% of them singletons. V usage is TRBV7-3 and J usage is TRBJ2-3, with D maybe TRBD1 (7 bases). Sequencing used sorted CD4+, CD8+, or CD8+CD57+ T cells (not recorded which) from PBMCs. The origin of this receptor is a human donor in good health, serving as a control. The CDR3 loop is CASSLRRGLRDTYYF. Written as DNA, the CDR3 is TGTGCCAGCAGCCTCCGGAGGGGGCTTCGCGATACGTACTATTTT.